The clone carrying this T cell receptor beta chain was observed a single time. Libraries were prepared by immunoSEQ multiplex PCR; TCRdb keeps only in-frame clonotypes and omits some of them. The table includes 100,000 to 150,000 clones, 75% to 90% detected once. These data come from a study of blood T cell repertoires in COVID-19. This CDR3 contains 14 residues. CDR1 is MNHEY and CDR2 is SMNVEV in the germline V gene (reference sequence). Trimming took off 2 bases at V and 2 bases at J, with 8 bases between the two ends. Sequences were obtained from peripheral blood. This TCR came from a woman aged 80 or over with COVID-19, enrolled during active disease. The rearrangement joins TRBV27 to TRBJ2-3; D is possibly TRBD1 (6 bases). CDR3 region: CASSLGGFTDTQYF. CDR3 coding DNA: TGTGCCAGCAGTTTAGGGGGCTTCACAGATACGCAGTATTTT.